This T cell receptor beta chain stems from a study of CD8 T cells in ankylosing spondylitis. Study-wide results and limits: Characteristic, it appeared, of ankylosing spondylitis blood was a TCR beta motif of about eight highly homologous variants.

This clonotype was seen only a few times. The antigen is undetermined. TCRdb analysed the 5' RACE reads with MiXCR anew, one entry per CDR3 protein. The sample lists more than 650,000 distinct CDR3 sequences, about 10% seen once, with more than 0.5% in the top ten. This receptor was obtained from a male donor with ankylosing spondylitis. Sequencing used blood, either unsorted or a sorted T cell fraction (not recorded which).

The CDR3 protein is CASSYGRGAGTSDEQYF. As DNA, the CDR3 is TGTGCCAGCAGTTATGGACGGGGAGCGGGAACGTCGGACGAGCAGTACTTC. J is TRBJ2-7 and V is TRBV6-2 or TRBV6-3, with 7 bases that match TRBD2. There are 17 residues in the CDR3. J lost 5 bases, V lost 3 bases, and 16 bases had no gene match. In germline, CDR1 is MNHEY, CDR2 SVGEGT.